Shown below are 28 T cell receptor beta chains from a single sample sequenced in a study of blood T cell repertoires in COVID-19. TCRdb keeps only in-frame clones here, not all; method: immunoSEQ multiplex PCR. Seen here are fewer than 150,000 clones, about 85% observed once, and the top ten hold roughly 4.5%. The sequenced material came from peripheral blood. The receptor source for this set is a human donor in a cohort sampled during active COVID-19.

The chain links TRBV7-3 to TRBJ2-6; 9 bases are a match to TRBD1. Trimming took 3 bases from V and 0 from J; bases not matched to a gene: 0. Germline loops: CDR1 SGHTA, CDR2 FQGTGA. The CDR3 is made up of 16 amino acids. The CDR3 DNA follows: TGTGCCAGCAGCTTGGGACAGGGCTCTGGGGCCAACGTCCTGACTTTC. Its protein product is CASSLGQGSGANVLTF.

J is TRBJ1-3 and V is TRBV28, with D maybe TRBD1 (5 bases). Trimming left V 7 bases short and J 0 bases short, with 13 bases between. CDR1 is MDHEN and CDR2 is SYDVKM in the germline V gene. This CDR3 is built from 15 residues. CDR3 sequence: CASIRQPISGNTIYF. CDR3 DNA: TGTGCCAGCATTCGACAGCCGATCTCTGGAAACACCATATATTTT.

This clone showed up just a few times. The rearrangement links TRBV5-1 to TRBJ2-2; D is possibly TRBD1 (6 bases). The CDR3 totals 16 residues. From germline, CDR1 is SGHRS and CDR2 YFSETQ. V lost 4 bases and J 0 bases, leaving 13 bases between the germline ends. The CDR3 sequence is CASSPTGTTNTGELFF. CDR3 nucleotides: TGCGCCAGCAGCCCTACCGGGACAACGAACACCGGGGAGCTGTTTTTT.

This clone was counted only a few times. The genes are TRBV6-2 or TRBV6-3 and TRBJ2-3; possibly TRBD2 for D (8 bases). Trimming removed 1 base from V and 3 bases from J, with 17 bases in between. Germline loops: CDR1 MNHEY, CDR2 SVGEGT. The CDR3 length is 17 residues. The CDR3 bases are TGTGCCAGCAGTTACTATAACAGGGGCGGGAGGACAGATACGCAGTATTTT. Translating gives CASSYYNRGGRTDTQYF.

This clone was seen a single time. CDR3 protein: CAWSQKNRYEQYF. Written as DNA, the CDR3 is TGTGCCTGGAGTCAGAAGAACCGATACGAGCAGTACTTC. The chain carries TRBV30 and TRBJ2-7, with unresolved D. V lost 2 bases to trimming and J lost 4 bases, with 12 bases between them. The CDR3 loop spans 13 amino acids. Germline assignment: CDR1 GTSNPN and CDR2 SVGIG (reference sequence). Complete variable domain (other parts from reference TRBV30 and TRBJ2-7): SQTIHQWPATLVQPVGSPLSLECTVEGTSNPNLYWYRQAAGRGLQLLFYSVGIGQISSEVPQNLSASRPQDRQFILSSKKLLLSDSGFYLCAWSQKNRYEQYFGPGTRLTVT.

J is TRBJ2-1 and V is TRBV28; tentative D call: TRBD1 (6 bases). The CDR3 loop spans 14 amino acids. Trimming pared 8 bases from V and 2 bases from J, leaving 13 bases between. Germline CDR1 and CDR2: MDHEN and SYDVKM. The CDR3 nucleotides read TGTGCCAGCTATTCCGGGACAACCTACAATGAGCAGTTCTTC. Translated, it gives CASYSGTTYNEQFF.

V is TRBV7-2 and J is TRBJ1-6; no clear D. The V gene lost 1 base and the J gene lost 3 bases, with 7 bases spanning the gap. CDR1 SGHTA and CDR2 FQGNSA come from the germline V gene. There are 15 residues in the CDR3. The CDR3 sequence: CASSLVADYNSPLHF. DNA of the CDR3: TGTGCCAGCAGCTTAGTAGCAGACTATAATTCACCCCTCCACTTT. Full variable domain (missing parts from reference TRBV7-2 and TRBJ1-6): GAGVSQSPSNKVTEKGKDVELRCDPISGHTALYWYRQSLGQGLEFLIYFQGNSAPDKSGLPSDRFSAERTGGSVSTLTIQRTQQEDSAVYLCASSLVADYNSPLHFGNGTRLTVT.

V is TRBV6-1 and J is TRBJ1-5, with a tentative D call TRBD1 (6 bases). Trimming shortened V by 3 bases and J by 0 bases, and 12 bases separated the two germline ends. Germline lookup yields CDR1 MNHNS and CDR2 SASEGT. This CDR3 contains 16 residues. The CDR3 region has the DNA TGTGCCAGCAGTGATTCCGGACAGTCTAGCAATCAGCCCCAGCATTTT. It translates to CASSDSGQSSNQPQHF.

This clone was found a few times. The chain is built from TRBV4-3 and TRBJ2-2, with a possible D match to TRBD2 (7 bases). CDR3 length: 14 amino acids. From germline, CDR1 is LGHNA and CDR2 YSLEER. V shed 8 bases and J shed 3 bases, with 13 bases lying between them. The CDR3 DNA reads as TGCGCCAGCTCGGGGGGCGGGCACACCGGGGAGCTGTTTTTT. Its protein product is CASSGGGHTGELFF.

CDR3 nucleotide sequence: TGTGCCAGTAAAGCGGGACAGGGGGGCACCGGGGAGCTGTTTTTT. It translates to CASKAGQGGTGELFF. This chain joins TRBV19 and TRBJ2-2, with 11 nucleotides matching TRBD1. The junction had 5 bases not matched to a gene; V was cut back by 7 bases and J by 4 bases. The length of the CDR3 is 15 residues. Germline CDR1 LNHDA, CDR2 SQIVND (reference sequence).

The rearrangement links TRBV7-2 to TRBJ2-2, with D possibly being TRBD1 (6 bases). Trimming shortened V by 1 base and J by 6 bases, and 15 bases separated the two germline ends. This CDR3 comprises 16 residues. Germline V gives CDR1 SGHTA, CDR2 FQGNSA. The CDR3 protein is CASSLGTGISPGELFF. The CDR3 region has the DNA TGTGCCAGCAGCTTAGGTACAGGGATAAGCCCCGGGGAGCTGTTTTTT.

The chain employs TRBV27 and TRBJ1-5; no reliable D call. Trimming stripped 5 bases from V and 7 bases from J, with 12 bases between. The CDR3 is 13 amino acids. Germline CDR1 MNHEY, CDR2 SMNVEV (reference sequence). As DNA, the CDR3 is TGTGCCAGCAGTCACCACTCGAACCAGCCCCAGCATTTT. It codes for CASSHHSNQPQHF.

This rearrangement joins TRBV2 to TRBJ1-5; TRBD1 might be the D (5 bases). Germline values: CDR1 SNHLY, CDR2 FYNNEI. The CDR3 loop spans 13 amino acids. Deletions cut 8 bases from V and 2 bases from J, with 10 bases between. CDR3 in DNA: TGTGCCAGCGGGGGGTGGGGCAATCAGCCCCAGCATTTT. Translated, it gives CASGGWGNQPQHF.

Written as DNA, the CDR3 is TGTGCCAGCAGGCCTAGGGGGGCGCGGGAGGGGGCAGATACGCAGTATTTT. Translation gives CASRPRGAREGADTQYF. The gene calls are TRBV7-2 and TRBJ2-3; 9 nucleotides align to TRBD2. Germline loops: CDR1 SGHTA, CDR2 FQGNSA. V shed 6 bases and J 4 bases; nucleotides not matched to a gene: 14. This CDR3 has 17 residues.

This clone was found once. The chain links TRBV30 to TRBJ1-3; D remains ambiguous. Germline V gene sequence: CDR1 GTSNPN, CDR2 SVGIG (reference sequence). Trimming left V 1 base short and J 0 bases short, with 7 bases between. The CDR3 sequence is 14 residues long. In DNA, the CDR3 is TGTGCCTGGAGTGCTCCGTTCTCTGGAAACACCATATATTTT. Translated: CAWSAPFSGNTIYF.

The chain joins TRBV19 to TRBJ1-5, with 10 positions matching TRBD1. Germline trimming cut 3 bases from V and 6 bases from J; bases unmatched to any gene: 5. CDR3 length: 15 amino acids. Germline CDR1 reads LNHDA; CDR2 reads SQIVND (reference sequence). CDR3 DNA: TGTGCCAGTAGTATCCCGGACAGGGGGAGTCAGCCCCAGCATTTT. This encodes CASSIPDRGSQPQHF.

This chain connects TRBV11-2 to TRBJ2-1; possible D gene TRBD2, 5 bases. There are 16 residues in the CDR3. Per the germline V gene, CDR1 is SGHAT and CDR2 is FQNNGV. V was pared by 1 base and J by 5 bases, with 15 bases between. The CDR3 region is CASSLGGAILHNEQFF. In DNA, the CDR3 is TGTGCCAGCAGCTTAGGGGGAGCCATCCTTCACAATGAGCAGTTCTTC.

The chain is built from TRBV7-2 and TRBJ2-5; 8 positions agree with TRBD2. With V trimmed by 2 bases and J by 1 base, 12 bases remained unmatched. This CDR3 is 18 amino acids long. Germline V CDR1 and CDR2: SGHTA, FQGNSA. This chain's CDR3 is CASSLWSASGSIQETQYF. CDR3 nucleotides: TGTGCCAGCAGCTTATGGTCGGCTAGCGGGTCGATCCAAGAGACCCAGTACTTC.

This clone appeared a single time. This chain links TRBV5-6 with TRBJ2-7; 9 bases map to TRBD1. Germline assignment: CDR1 SGHDT and CDR2 YYEEEE. V was clipped by 3 bases and J by 4 bases; unmatched bases: 5. This CDR3 is 14 amino acids long. As DNA, the CDR3 is TGTGCCAGCAGCTCACAGGGGGCGGTTTACGAGCAGTACTTC. Protein: CASSSQGAVYEQYF.

The chain has TRBV6-5 and TRBJ1-2; tentative D call: TRBD1 (6 bases). From germline, CDR1 is MNHEY and CDR2 SVGAGI. The CDR3 is made up of 13 amino acids. The V end was cut by 6 bases, the J end by 7 bases, with 15 bases between. In DNA form, the CDR3 reads TGTGCCAGCAGAAACGCAGGGGCTCCTGGCTACACCTTC. Translating gives CASRNAGAPGYTF.

CDR3 protein: CASSLLPDTGELFF. CDR3 DNA: TGTGCCAGCAGCCTTCTCCCCGACACCGGGGAGCTGTTTTTT. This chain joins TRBV3-1 (or the pseudogene TRBV3-2) and TRBJ2-2; D is unclear. Trimming cost V 4 bases and J 3 bases, with 9 bases left between them. Looked up from germline, CDR1 is LGHDT and CDR2 is YNNKEL (reference sequence). This CDR3 is 14 amino acids long.

V and J are TRBV5-6 and TRBJ1-2; D gene uncertain. CDR3 size: 13 residues. Trimming took off 0 bases at V and 7 bases at J, with 10 bases between the two ends. Per germline, CDR1 SGHDT and CDR2 YYEEEE. CDR3 nucleotide sequence: TGTGCCAGCAGCTTGGGGAGGGCAGGTGGCTACACCTTC. Translation gives CASSLGRAGGYTF.

This clone has just a few counts. The J gene is TRBJ1-6, the V gene TRBV27, with 7 positions matching TRBD1. CDR3 size: 17 residues. CDR1 and CDR2 from the germline V gene are MNHEY and SMNVEV (reference sequence). V lost 2 bases to trimming and J lost 11 bases; unmatched junction nucleotides: 15. The CDR3 here is CASSLQPIPTGWAPLHF. For the CDR3, the DNA is TGTGCCAGCAGTTTACAACCTATTCCGACAGGGTGGGCACCCCTCCACTTT.

This rearrangement joins TRBV19 to TRBJ2-2; the match to TRBD2 covers 12 bases. The V gene's germline CDR1 is LNHDA and CDR2 SQIVND (reference sequence). The CDR3 runs to 16 residues. The trim removed 4 bases at V and 5 bases at J, leaving 5 bases unmatched. The CDR3 bases are TGTGCCAGTAGTAGGCCTAGCGGGAGGGGAACCGGGGAGCTGTTTTTT. Translation gives CASSRPSGRGTGELFF.

V usage is TRBV7-3 and J usage is TRBJ1-1, with D perhaps TRBD1 (5 bases). The CDR3 runs to 13 residues. The V gene lost 5 bases and the J gene lost 3 bases, with 10 bases spanning the gap. Germline CDR1 and CDR2: SGHTA and FQGTGA. The CDR3 is CASSPDSDTEAFF. The CDR3 DNA follows: TGTGCCAGCAGCCCCGACAGTGACACTGAAGCTTTCTTT.

V gene TRBV14 combines with J gene TRBJ2-1, with TRBD2 matching over 10 bases. The CDR3 spans 18 residues. Losses at the gene ends were 9 bases for V and 0 bases for J; bases not matched to a gene: 14. Germline CDR1 SGHDN, CDR2 FVKESK. CDR3 in amino acids: CARGGGSGRTGSYNEQFF. CDR3 in DNA: TGTGCCAGGGGGGGCGGTAGCGGGAGGACGGGCTCCTACAATGAGCAGTTCTTC.

V gene TRBV5-6 combines with J gene TRBJ1-1, with no clear D. CDR3 length: 13 residues. Trimming cost V 0 bases and J 11 bases, with 14 bases left between them. Germline CDR1 SGHDT, CDR2 YYEEEE. CDR3 sequence: CASSLVEGPAAFF. CDR3 nucleotide sequence: TGTGCCAGCAGCTTGGTTGAGGGCCCAGCGGCTTTCTTT.

The V gene is TRBV18, the J gene TRBJ1-2; D unresolved. Germline CDR1 KGHSH, CDR2 LQKENI. V was shortened by 6 bases and J by 13 bases, with 18 bases between the two germline ends. This CDR3 contains 12 residues. CDR3 residues: CASSPGETEFTF. Written as DNA, the CDR3 is TGTGCCAGCTCCCCGGGTGAGACCGAGTTCACCTTC.